Here is one T cell receptor (beta chain) with its context. The CDR3 has 14 amino acids. V lost 4 bases and J 9 bases, leaving 17 bases between the germline ends. CDR1 and CDR2 (germline): SGHTS, YDEGEE. This entry is derived from a study of blood T cell repertoires in COVID-19. The repertoire was sequenced with immunoSEQ multiplex PCR; TCRdb's copy has only in-frame clones and lacks some. The sample consists of roughly 200,000 clones, 70% to 90% of them appearing once. The TCR comes from a woman aged 40 to 50 who had recovered from COVID-19. Sequenced: peripheral blood. The chain is built from TRBV5-8 and TRBJ1-5; no definite D call. Here the CDR3 DNA reads TGTGCCAGCAGCCGGTCGAATTTAAGTCCGCCCCAGCATTTT. Protein sequence: CASSRSNLSPPQHF.